This is a list of T cell receptor beta chains from one sample in a study of T cells after posttransplantation cyclophosphamide. This table comes from immunoSEQ multiplex PCR, and its TCRdb copy is limited to in-frame clones, with some not included. The table lists about 37,000 clones, with no singletons. The sequencing input was PBMCs. These receptors were obtained from a man aged 25 to 40 in good health and a related stem cell transplant donor. Each CDR3 is given with its conserved first and last residue. D genes are given only for firm matches. The size field is filled for only some rows; it gives once, few, many or a size class.

CDR3 protein | CDR3 DNA | V gene | clone size | D gene | J gene
CASSRGSPSEQYF | TGTGCCAGCAGTCGTGGCTCCCCCTCCGAGCAGTACTTC | TRBV6-5 | many | . | TRBJ2-7
CASSLGAGRSYEQYF | TGTGCCAGCAGCTTGGGGGCAGGCCGCTCCTACGAGCAGTACTTC | TRBV5-4 | many | . | TRBJ2-7
CASSPARGPSGNTIYF | TGTGCCAGCAGTCCTGCGAGGGGGCCCTCTGGAAACACCATATATTTT | TRBV12-3/TRBV12-4 | many | TRBD1 | TRBJ1-3
CASSGGTSGAQETQYF | TGTGCCAGCAGCGGGGGGACTAGCGGGGCTCAAGAGACCCAGTACTTC | TRBV2 | many | TRBD2 | TRBJ2-5
CASSWVEGSYEQYF | TGCGCCAGCAGCTGGGTGGAGGGGAGCTACGAGCAGTACTTC | TRBV5-1 | many | . | TRBJ2-7
CASSPGPETEAFF | TGTGCCAGCAGCCCGGGTCCCGAAACTGAAGCTTTCTTT | TRBV7-3 | many | . | TRBJ1-1
CASSIGRAGETQYF | TGTGCCAGTAGTATAGGCAGGGCAGGCGAGACCCAGTACTTC | TRBV19 | many | . | TRBJ2-5
CASTPLAGGGSYGYTF | TGTGCCAGCACCCCCCTAGCAGGGGGCGGAAGCTATGGCTACACCTTC | TRBV7-9 | many | TRBD1 | TRBJ1-2
CASSLLASLGEQYF | TGTGCCAGCAGTTTACTAGCGAGCCTTGGGGAGCAGTACTTC | TRBV28 | . | . | TRBJ2-7
CASSFSQAYEQYF | TGTGCCAGCAGTTTCAGCCAGGCCTACGAGCAGTACTTC | TRBV12-3/TRBV12-4 | few | . | TRBJ2-7
CASTKAGGANEQFF | TGTGCCAGTACCAAAGCGGGCGGGGCCAATGAGCAGTTCTTC | TRBV19 | many | . | TRBJ2-1
CASSITPAGSQYF | TGTGCCAGTAGTATCACCCCGGCAGGTTCACAGTATTTT | TRBV19 | many | . | TRBJ2-3
CATGTGSQPQHF | TGTGCCACTGGGACAGGGAGTCAGCCCCAGCATTTT | TRBV10-3 | many | TRBD1 | TRBJ1-5
CASRGQGATGELFF | TGTGCCAGCAGGGGACAGGGGGCGACCGGGGAGCTGTTTTTT | TRBV6-4 | many | TRBD1 | TRBJ2-2
CASSSTQGAGQPQHF | TGTGCCAGCAGCTCGACACAGGGGGCAGGACAGCCCCAGCATTTT | TRBV11-2 | many | TRBD1 | TRBJ1-5
CASSLGGQTSQETQYF | TGCGCCAGCAGCTTGGGCGGGCAGACGAGCCAAGAGACCCAGTACTTC | TRBV5-1 | many | . | TRBJ2-5
CASSLNGGRVGSYEQYF | TGTGCCAGCAGTTTGAATGGGGGCAGGGTGGGCTCCTACGAGCAGTACTTC | TRBV28 | few | . | TRBJ2-7
CASSGTPRTGVDNEQFF | TGTGCCAGCAGCGGGACCCCGAGGACAGGAGTCGACAATGAGCAGTTCTTC | TRBV5-4 | many | TRBD1 | TRBJ2-1
CAISEGQLATDTQYF | TGTGCCATCAGTGAGGGACAGCTAGCCACAGATACGCAGTATTTT | TRBV10-3 | many | . | TRBJ2-3
CASNPGAYNEQFF | TGTGCCAGCAACCCAGGGGCCTACAATGAGCAGTTCTTC | TRBV2 | many | . | TRBJ2-1
CASSTYSGVDSPLHF | TGTGCCAGCAGTACGTACTCGGGGGTCGACTCACCCCTCCACTTT | TRBV12-3/TRBV12-4 | many | . | TRBJ1-6
CASNEGESGANVLTF | TGTGCCAGCAACGAAGGGGAGTCTGGGGCCAACGTCCTGACTTTC | TRBV5-8 | many | . | TRBJ2-6
CASSAGTSRSDTEAFF | TGTGCCAGCAGTGCCGGGACTTCCAGGTCGGACACTGAAGCTTTCTTT | TRBV28 | many | . | TRBJ1-1
CASSGLLAGPTNEKLFF | TGTGCCAGCTCAGGGCTCCTAGCGGGGCCAACTAATGAAAAACTGTTTTTT | TRBV18 | few | . | TRBJ1-4
CASSLTGNSGANVLTF | TGTGCCAGCAGTTTAACAGGGAACTCTGGGGCCAACGTCCTGACTTTC | TRBV27 | many | . | TRBJ2-6
CASSLGKGSYEQYF | TGTGCCAGCAGCTTAGGAAAGGGGTCCTACGAGCAGTACTTC | TRBV7-2 | many | . | TRBJ2-7
CASSLGGSGGNTIYF | TGTGCCAGCAGTTTGGGGGGTTCAGGTGGAAACACCATATATTTT | TRBV28 | many | . | TRBJ1-3
CSATPGGEQFF | TGCAGTGCAACGCCGGGGGGGGAGCAGTTCTTC | TRBV20-1 | . | TRBD2 | TRBJ2-1
CASSLGQAFQDTQYF | TGCGCCAGCAGCTTGGGACAGGCTTTTCAGGATACGCAGTATTTT | TRBV5-1 | many | . | TRBJ2-3
CASRTGVGTEAFF | TGTGCCAGCAGGACAGGGGTAGGCACTGAAGCTTTCTTT | TRBV6-2/TRBV6-3 | many | TRBD1 | TRBJ1-1
CASSREIAASTDTQYF | TGCGCCAGCAGCCGGGAGATAGCGGCTAGCACAGATACGCAGTATTTT | TRBV4-1 | many | . | TRBJ2-3
CASSQGGTGRQETQYF | TGCGCCAGCAGCCAAGGGGGTACAGGGCGGCAAGAGACCCAGTACTTC | TRBV4-3 | . | . | TRBJ2-5
CASTVADQETQYF | TGCGCCAGCACGGTGGCGGACCAAGAGACCCAGTACTTC | TRBV5-1 | . | . | TRBJ2-5
CASERGSNQPQHF | TGTGCCAGCGAGAGGGGTAGCAATCAGCCCCAGCATTTT | TRBV2 | many | . | TRBJ1-5
CASSSGQGANYGYTF | TGTGCCAGCAGCTCCGGACAGGGGGCCAACTATGGCTACACCTTC | TRBV5-4 | many | TRBD1 | TRBJ1-2
CASSYLRGSYSPLHF | TGTGCCAGCAGTTACTTGAGGGGGAGCTATTCACCCCTCCACTTT | TRBV6-5 | many | . | TRBJ1-6
CASSPRDRGETQYF | TGTGCCAGCAGCCCCCGGGACAGAGGAGAGACCCAGTACTTC | TRBV7-3 | many | TRBD1 | TRBJ2-5
CASSVGGQARYEQYF | TGTGCCAGCAGCGTGGGGGGACAGGCCCGTTACGAGCAGTACTTC | TRBV5-6 | . | TRBD1 | TRBJ2-7
CSVGGGSYEQYF | TGCAGCGTGGGCGGGGGGAGTTACGAGCAGTACTTC | TRBV29-1 | few | TRBD2 | TRBJ2-7
CASSWGQAATNEKLFF | TGCGCCAGCAGTTGGGGACAAGCTGCAACTAATGAAAAACTGTTTTTT | TRBV5-1 | many | . | TRBJ1-4
CASSRTGQGSEQFF | TGTGCCAGCAGCAGGACGGGACAGGGAAGCGAGCAGTTCTTC | TRBV7-3 | many | TRBD1 | TRBJ2-1
CASSFSQGALTDTQYF | TGTGCCAGCAGTTTCTCACAGGGGGCCCTCACAGATACGCAGTATTTT | TRBV27 | . | TRBD1 | TRBJ2-3
CASSYEGGKLAKNIQYF | TGTGCCAGCAGTTACGAGGGGGGGAAACTAGCCAAAAACATTCAGTACTTC | TRBV6-2/TRBV6-3 | many | . | TRBJ2-4
CASSLTSYNSPLHF | TGTGCCAGCAGTTTAACATCCTATAATTCACCCCTCCACTTT | TRBV12-3/TRBV12-4 | many | . | TRBJ1-6
CASSEKVSGYNEQFF | TGCGCCAGCAGTGAGAAAGTTTCAGGGTATAATGAGCAGTTCTTC | TRBV10-1 | . | . | TRBJ2-1
CASSFRDTYEQYF | TGCGCCAGCAGCTTCAGGGATACCTACGAGCAGTACTTC | TRBV5-1 | many | . | TRBJ2-7
CASSLGGGSSYEQYF | TGCGCCAGCAGCTTGGGCGGCGGTAGCTCCTACGAGCAGTACTTC | TRBV5-1 | many | . | TRBJ2-7
CASSVGGGGNTGELFF | TGTGCCAGCAGCGTAGGGGGCGGGGGAAACACCGGGGAGCTGTTTTTT | TRBV9 | few | TRBD2 | TRBJ2-2